This TCR beta chain was documented in a study of shared clonotypes between healthy human individuals. The data were produced by immunoSEQ multiplex PCR, yet TCRdb's version contains in-frame clones alone and is incomplete. This table has over 2 million clones, around 93% appearing once. Sequenced: naive CD4+ T cells from PBMCs. Sample subset: CD45RA+ positively selected. The clonotype was recovered from a man aged 18 to 30 in good health. Some clones in this sample may be carry-over from other donors' samples.

The CDR3 DNA reads TGTGCCTGGAGTGGGACTACCTACAATGAGCAGTTCTTC. As protein: CAWSGTTYNEQFF. V and J are TRBV30 and TRBJ2-1, with a weak D call TRBD2 (6 bases). Trimming shortened V by 1 base and J by 2 bases, and 6 bases separated the two germline ends. Germline V gene sequence: CDR1 GTSNPN, CDR2 SVGIG (reference sequence). The CDR3 spans 13 residues.